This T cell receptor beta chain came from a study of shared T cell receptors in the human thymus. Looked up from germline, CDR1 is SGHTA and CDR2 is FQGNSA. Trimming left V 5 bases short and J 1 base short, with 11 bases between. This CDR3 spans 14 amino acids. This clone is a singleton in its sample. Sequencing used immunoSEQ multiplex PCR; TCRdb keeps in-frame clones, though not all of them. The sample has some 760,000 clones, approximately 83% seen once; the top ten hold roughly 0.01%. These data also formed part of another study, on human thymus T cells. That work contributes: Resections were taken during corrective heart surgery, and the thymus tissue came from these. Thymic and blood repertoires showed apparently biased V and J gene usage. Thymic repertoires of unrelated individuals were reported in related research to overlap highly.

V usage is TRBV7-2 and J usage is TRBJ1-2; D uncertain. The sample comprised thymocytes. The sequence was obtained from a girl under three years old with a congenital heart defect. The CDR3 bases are TGTGCCAGCAGCCCCCTCCCTCGTAACTATGGCTACACCTTC. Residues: CASSPLPRNYGYTF.